Listed below are T cell receptor beta chains from one sample, sequenced in a study of cytotoxic CD8 clonotypes in ibrutinib-treated CLL. Sequencing was performed with immunoSEQ multiplex PCR; in TCRdb, only in-frame clones are kept and a portion is missing. Here the sample spans 75,000 to 80,000 clones, roughly 85% being singletons. This specimen consisted of PBMCs, obtained after 24 months of ibrutinib treatment. The receptors were gathered from a human donor with chronic lymphocytic leukemia. The CDR3 runs from the conserved cysteine through the conserved F or W. The order of the fields is clone size, D gene, V gene, CDR3 length, J gene, CDR3 protein, CDR3 DNA. A D gene is named only where the DNA matches it firmly. For some rows the clone size is stated as once, few or many, or as a class when expanded; others skip it.

.,.,TRBV5-6,16,TRBJ2-5,CASSLAFNSHQETQYF,TGTGCCAGCAGCTTGGCCTTTAACAGTCACCAAGAGACCCAGTACTTC
few,.,TRBV10-3,14,TRBJ1-4,CAIGEGVQVQKLFF,TGTGCCATCGGCGAGGGTGTCCAGGTCCAAAAACTGTTTTTT
.,TRBD2,TRBV14,15,TRBJ2-7,CASSPLAGAVYEQYF,TGTGCCAGCAGCCCCCTAGCGGGAGCAGTCTACGAGCAGTACTTC
.,TRBD1,TRBV7-9,16,TRBJ1-2,CASSHTWGQRLYGYTF,TGTGCCAGCAGCCACACTTGGGGACAGCGTCTCTATGGCTACACCTTC
.,.,TRBV5-1,13,TRBJ2-7,CASSLNIQREQYF,TGCGCCAGCAGCTTGAACATCCAGCGGGAGCAGTACTTC
once,TRBD2,TRBV11-2,18,TRBJ2-5,CASSLVLAGATYQETQYF,TGTGCCAGCAGCTTGGTACTAGCGGGAGCGACGTACCAAGAGACCCAGTACTTC
.,TRBD2,TRBV18,15,TRBJ2-1,CASSPGALAGYEQFF,TGTGCCAGCTCACCCGGGGCCCTAGCGGGTTACGAGCAGTTCTTC
.,TRBD1,TRBV14,17,TRBJ2-2,CASSQGLVSGGTGELFF,TGTGCCAGCAGCCAAGGTCTCGTGTCAGGGGGCACCGGGGAGCTGTTTTTT
.,TRBD1,TRBV9,15,TRBJ1-2,CASTQRPGQTYGYTF,TGTGCCAGCACCCAAAGACCGGGACAGACCTATGGCTACACCTTC
few,TRBD1,TRBV5-1,17,TRBJ2-6,CASTGQGLTSGANVLTF,TGCGCCAGCACCGGACAGGGTTTGACCTCTGGGGCCAACGTCCTGACTTTC
.,.,TRBV7-2,18,TRBJ1-2,CASSLDAVWGYTNYGYTF,TGTGCCAGCAGCTTAGATGCTGTTTGGGGTTACACTAACTATGGCTACACCTTC
.,TRBD1,TRBV7-9,14,TRBJ2-7,CASSLAGTGGEQYF,TGTGCCAGCAGCTTAGCAGGGACAGGGGGCGAGCAGTACTTC
.,.,TRBV11-2,12,TRBJ2-3,CASSGYTDTQYF,TGTGCCAGCAGCGGATACACAGATACGCAGTATTTT
.,TRBD1,TRBV5-6,16,TRBJ1-3,CASSRRGLGSGNTIYF,TGTGCCAGCAGCCGTAGGGGGCTGGGGTCTGGAAACACCATATATTTT
few,.,TRBV6-6,15,TRBJ2-7,CASSPIHDGNYEQYF,TGTGCCAGCAGTCCGATTCACGACGGAAACTACGAGCAGTACTTC
.,TRBD2,TRBV6-1,16,TRBJ2-1,CASSGTSGRGNNEQFF,TGTGCCAGCAGTGGGACTAGCGGGAGAGGAAACAATGAGCAGTTCTTC
.,TRBD1,TRBV7-9,13,TRBJ2-7,CASSPQGADEQYF,TGTGCCAGCAGCCCACAGGGGGCCGACGAGCAGTACTTC
.,.,TRBV7-3,13,TRBJ1-2,CASSPQRGRGYTF,TGTGCCAGCAGCCCCCAGAGAGGGCGGGGCTACACCTTC
.,.,TRBV7-9,16,TRBJ1-2,CASRPGTPRGNYGYTF,TGTGCCAGCCGTCCGGGGACCCCCCGCGGGAACTATGGCTACACCTTC
.,.,TRBV19,14,TRBJ2-7,CASSAPGTSYEQYF,TGTGCCAGTAGTGCCCCCGGGACATCCTACGAGCAGTACTTC
.,.,TRBV18,13,TRBJ2-5,CASSLDIQETQYF,TGTGCCAGCTCACTTGATATACAAGAGACCCAGTACTTC
.,TRBD2,TRBV27,14,TRBJ2-5,CASSHGRGQETQYF,TGTGCCAGCAGTCACGGGCGGGGGCAAGAGACCCAGTACTTC
.,TRBD1,TRBV6-5,14,TRBJ2-3,CASSYDREQDTQYF,TGTGCCAGCAGTTACGACAGGGAACAAGATACGCAGTATTTT
.,.,TRBV10-3,14,TRBJ2-5,CAISESRTEETQYF,TGTGCCATCAGTGAGTCACGAACAGAAGAGACCCAGTACTTC
.,TRBD1,TRBV6-1,14,TRBJ1-2,CASSEVTGDYGYTF,TGTGCCAGCAGTGAGGTGACAGGGGACTATGGCTACACCTTC
.,TRBD2,TRBV4-2,15,TRBJ2-7,CASSQVASGTYEQYF,TGTGCCAGCAGCCAAGTCGCTAGCGGGACCTACGAGCAGTACTTC
.,.,TRBV7-3,14,TRBJ2-3,CASSTMQSTDTQYF,TGTGCCAGCAGCACCATGCAAAGCACAGATACGCAGTATTTT
.,.,TRBV30,15,TRBJ1-1,CAWSVLTAWGTEAFF,TGTGCCTGGAGTGTTTTGACGGCATGGGGCACTGAAGCTTTCTTT
.,TRBD2,TRBV5-1,14,TRBJ2-7,CASSFSGTSVEQYF,TGCGCCAGCAGCTTCTCCGGGACTAGCGTAGAGCAGTACTTC
.,.,TRBV6-1,16,TRBJ2-1,CASSEVGAMGLDEQFF,TGTGCCAGCAGTGAAGTTGGGGCTATGGGACTGGATGAGCAGTTCTTC
.,.,TRBV2,17,TRBJ2-3,CASSEIVFSDSTDTQYF,TGTGCCAGCAGTGAAATTGTTTTTTCTGATAGCACAGATACGCAGTATTTT
.,.,TRBV6-4,11,TRBJ2-1,CASRVGIEQFF,TGTGCCAGCAGGGTAGGGATCGAGCAGTTCTTC
.,TRBD1,TRBV5-1,14,TRBJ1-1,CASSVGQGGTEAFF,TGCGCCAGCAGCGTCGGACAGGGTGGGACTGAAGCTTTCTTT
.,.,TRBV5-1,12,TRBJ2-1,CASSPSGTQQFF,TGCGCCAGCAGCCCCTCGGGGACGCAACAGTTCTTC
few,.,TRBV19,13,TRBJ2-7,CASSMTQDYEQYF,TGTGCCAGTAGTATGACTCAAGACTACGAGCAGTACTTC
.,TRBD2,TRBV30,14,TRBJ2-1,CAWSSGRSYNEQFF,TGTGCCTGGAGTAGCGGGAGGTCCTACAATGAGCAGTTCTTC
.,.,TRBV28,12,TRBJ2-3,CAGGGGTDTQYF,TGTGCCGGGGGAGGAGGCACAGATACGCAGTATTTT